Below are 18 T cell receptor beta chains sequenced from a single sample in a study of radiation and T cells in renal cell carcinoma. Only in-frame clones appear in the TCRdb table, and some are missing; sequencing was by immunoSEQ multiplex PCR. The profile shows 130,000 to 150,000 clones, more than 70% of them singletons. Time point described: baseline pretreatment blood. Treatment denoted: 15 Gy SBRT to primary tumor, nephrectomy 4 weeks later. Specimen: blood, collected from a patient whose treatment included radiotherapy and nephrectomy. Receptor source: a woman aged 45-65 years with renal cell carcinoma.

This chain uses TRBV11-1 with TRBJ2-5; 14 bases align to TRBD2. After removal of 5 bases from V and 0 bases from J, the junction contained 8 bases not matched to a gene. The CDR3 loop spans 18 amino acids. CDR1 is SGHAT, CDR2 FQDESV, per germline (reference sequence). CDR3: CASSPGTSGGLYQETQYF. The DNA for the CDR3 is TGTGCCAGCAGCCCCGGGACTAGCGGGGGACTCTACCAAGAGACCCAGTACTTC.

The chain recombines TRBV11-2 with TRBJ2-7; 8 nucleotides line up with TRBD2. V was pared by 4 bases and J by 6 bases, with 11 bases of the junction left unmatched. The CDR3 has 15 amino acids. Per the germline V gene, CDR1 is SGHAT and CDR2 is FQNNGV. The CDR3 nucleotides read TGTGCCAGCAGCTCCGGGACTAGTAAGCGCCTCGAGCAGTACTTC. This translates into CASSSGTSKRLEQYF.

The chain employs TRBV30 and TRBJ1-1, with 10 bases lining up with TRBD1. The germline gives CDR1 GTSNPN, CDR2 SVGIG (reference sequence). There are 13 residues in the CDR3. After removal of 3 bases from V and 3 bases from J, the junction contained 1 base not matched to a gene. CDR3 loop: CAWRGQGYTEAFF. CDR3 coding DNA: TGTGCCTGGAGGGGACAGGGGTACACTGAAGCTTTCTTT.

The chain combines TRBV15 with TRBJ2-2; D remains unclear. The V gene's germline CDR1 is LNHNV and CDR2 YYDKDF (reference sequence). The CDR3 length is 13 residues. Between the trimmed V and J ends, which lost 4 bases and 4 bases, there was a span of 7 bases. The CDR3 is CATSIQITGELFF. In nucleotides, the CDR3 is TGTGCCACCAGCATACAGATCACCGGGGAGCTGTTTTTT.

This clone turned up a few times. The CDR3 sequence: CASSSFRTGIYGYTF. The CDR3 DNA reads as TGTGCCAGCAGCTCATTCCGAACGGGGATATATGGCTACACCTTC. The genes are TRBV5-8 and TRBJ1-2; no definite D call. Germline lookup yields CDR1 SGHTS and CDR2 YDEGEE. The CDR3 sequence is 15 residues long. The ends were cut back, 3 bases at V and 5 bases at J, with 17 bases in the middle. Drawing the rest from reference TRBV5-8 and TRBJ1-2, the complete variable domain is EAGVTQSPTHLIKTRGQQATLRCSPISGHTSVYWYQQALGLGLQFLLWYDEGEERNRGNFPPRFSGRQFPNYSSELNVNALELEDSALYLCASSSFRTGIYGYTFGSGTRLTVV.

The chain couples TRBV18 to TRBJ2-1; unclear D gene. The CDR3 runs 17 residues. The ends were cut back, 2 bases at V and 6 bases at J, with 20 bases in the middle. Germline V CDR1 and CDR2: KGHSH, LQKENI. The CDR3 loop is CASSPGQSWTLGNEQFF. The CDR3 DNA is TGTGCCAGCTCACCAGGGCAATCGTGGACGTTGGGCAATGAGCAGTTCTTC. Based on the CDR3 plus reference TRBV18 and TRBJ2-1, the full variable domain is NAGVMQNPRHLVRRRGQEARLRCSPMKGHSHVYWYRQLPEEGLKFMVYLQKENIIDESGMPKERFSAEFPKEGPSILRIQQVVRGDSAAYFCASSPGQSWTLGNEQFFGPGTRLTVL.

V is TRBV7-3 and J is TRBJ1-2; D may be TRBD1 (5 bases). Germline V gene data show CDR1 as SGHTA and CDR2 as FQGTGA. CDR3 length: 14 amino acids. Trimming removed 1 base from V and 6 bases from J, with 12 bases in between. The CDR3 loop is CASSLRGDGDGYTF. The CDR3 bases are TGTGCCAGCAGCTTAAGAGGGGACGGAGATGGCTACACCTTC.

The V and J genes are TRBV7-2 and TRBJ2-6; possibly TRBD2 for D (5 bases). Germline CDR1 SGHTA, CDR2 FQGNSA. The CDR3 totals 15 residues. V gave up 2 bases and J gave up 2 bases, with 7 bases separating them. The chain's CDR3 is CASSLRGAGANVLTF. DNA for the CDR3: TGTGCCAGCAGCTTACGGGGAGCTGGGGCCAACGTCCTGACTTTC.

This clone was detected only once. This rearrangement joins TRBV7-9 to TRBJ1-2; TRBD1 is a possible D gene (6 bases). CDR1 and CDR2 (germline): SEHNR, FQNEAQ (reference sequence). V lost 5 bases and J lost 11, with 24 bases in between. The CDR3 loop spans 15 amino acids. In nucleotides, the CDR3 is TGTGCCAGCAGCCCACCGGACAGTTCTATATCAGGTTACACCTTC. It encodes CASSPPDSSISGYTF.

The chain has TRBV30 and TRBJ1-6; D not resolved. The V and J ends lost 1 base and 5 bases respectively, with 6 bases between them. Per the germline V gene, CDR1 is GTSNPN and CDR2 is SVGIG (reference sequence). The CDR3 contains 13 residues. The CDR3 protein is CAWSDTHNSPLHF. CDR3 nucleotide sequence: TGTGCCTGGAGTGACACACATAATTCACCCCTCCACTTT.

The chain is built from TRBV29-1 and TRBJ1-6; 7 bases align to TRBD1. The CDR3 runs to 13 residues. The trim removed 5 bases at V and 7 bases at J, leaving 5 bases unmatched. Germline CDR1 is SQVTM and CDR2 is ANQGSEA. CDR3 protein: CSVRGGLNSPLHF. In DNA, the CDR3 is TGCAGCGTTCGAGGGGGCTTGAATTCACCCCTCCACTTT.

The chain combines TRBV6-1 with TRBJ2-2, with 11 bases identical to TRBD1. The CDR3 totals 13 residues. V lost 6 bases to trimming and J lost 6 bases; unmatched junction nucleotides: 0. Per the germline V gene, CDR1 is MNHNS and CDR2 is SASEGT. CDR3 sequence reads: CASRGQGAGELFF. For the CDR3, the DNA is TGTGCCAGCAGGGGACAGGGGGCCGGGGAGCTGTTTTTT.

J is TRBJ1-2 and V is TRBV11-2, with 7 bases lining up with TRBD1. The CDR3 runs to 13 residues. V lost 5 bases to trimming and J lost 2 bases; unmatched junction nucleotides: 2. In germline, CDR1 is SGHAT, CDR2 FQNNGV. CDR3 sequence (DNA): TGTGCCAGCAGCCCGACAGGGAACTATGGCTACACCTTC. It encodes CASSPTGNYGYTF.

The chain employs TRBV29-1 and TRBJ1-1; D possibly corresponds to TRBD1 (6 bases). Per germline, CDR1 SQVTM and CDR2 ANQGSEA. V lost 7 bases and J lost 9, with 21 bases in between. The CDR3 has 13 residues. The CDR3 protein is CSGQQGRYRKAFF. The CDR3, as DNA: TGCAGCGGCCAGCAGGGGCGCTATCGGAAAGCTTTCTTT.

The chain uses TRBV4-1 and TRBJ2-5; TRBD2 matches 8 bases. The germline V gene encodes CDR1 MGHRA and CDR2 YSYEKL. The length of the CDR3 is 16 residues. V trimming: 1 base; J trimming: 5 bases; junction bases outside the gene matches: 9. The CDR3 spells CASSQGARGGGETQYF. In nucleotides, the CDR3 is TGCGCCAGCAGCCAAGGAGCACGGGGGGGCGGGGAGACCCAGTACTTC.

V gene TRBV19 combines with J gene TRBJ1-2; 8 bases align to TRBD1. Losses at the gene ends were 7 bases for V and 7 bases for J; bases not matched to a gene: 5. The length of the CDR3 is 12 residues. Germline assignment: CDR1 LNHDA and CDR2 SQIVND (reference sequence). In DNA form, the CDR3 reads TGTGCCAGTAACAGGGGGGACGCTGGCTACACCTTC. Amino acid sequence: CASNRGDAGYTF.

The chain couples TRBV2 to TRBJ1-6; D possibly corresponds to TRBD1 (6 bases). The CDR3 is 13 amino acids. Per germline, CDR1 SNHLY and CDR2 FYNNEI. Trimming removed 7 bases from V and 4 bases from J, with 8 bases in between. The CDR3 bases are TGTGCCAGCAAGGACAGATATAATTCACCCCTCCACTTT. This encodes CASKDRYNSPLHF. Drawing the rest from reference TRBV2 and TRBJ1-6, the complete variable domain is EPEVTQTPSHQVTQMGQEVILRCVPISNHLYFYWYRQILGQKVEFLVSFYNNEISEKSEIFDDQFSVERPDGSNFTLKIRSTKLEDSAMYFCASKDRYNSPLHFGNGTRLTVT.

This chain joins TRBV6-1 and TRBJ2-7; D is undetermined. Germline CDR1 reads MNHNS; CDR2 reads SASEGT. V was trimmed by 3 bases and J by 7 bases, leaving 10 bases between them. The CDR3 runs 12 residues. DNA for the CDR3: TGTGCCAGCAGTGAGCGGTTAGGGGAGCAGTACTTC. Encoded protein: CASSERLGEQYF.